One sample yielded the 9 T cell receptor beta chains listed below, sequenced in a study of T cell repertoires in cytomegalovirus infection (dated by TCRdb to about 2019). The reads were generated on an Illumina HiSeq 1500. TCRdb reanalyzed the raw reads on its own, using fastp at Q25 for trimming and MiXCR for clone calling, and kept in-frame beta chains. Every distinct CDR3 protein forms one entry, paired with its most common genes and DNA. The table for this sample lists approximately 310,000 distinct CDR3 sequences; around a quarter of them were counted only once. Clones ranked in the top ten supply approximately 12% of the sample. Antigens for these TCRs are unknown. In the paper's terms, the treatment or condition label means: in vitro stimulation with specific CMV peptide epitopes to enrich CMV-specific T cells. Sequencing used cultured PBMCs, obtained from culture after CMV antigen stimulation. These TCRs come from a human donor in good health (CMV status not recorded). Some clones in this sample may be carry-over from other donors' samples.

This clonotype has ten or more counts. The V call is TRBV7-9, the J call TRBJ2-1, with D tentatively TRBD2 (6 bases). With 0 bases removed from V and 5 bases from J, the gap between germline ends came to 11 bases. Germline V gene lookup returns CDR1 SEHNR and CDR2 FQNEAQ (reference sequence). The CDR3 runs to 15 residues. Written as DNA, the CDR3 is TGTGCCAGCAGCTTAGCAGCGGGCCCCGACAATGAGCAGTTCTTC. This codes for CASSLAAGPDNEQFF.

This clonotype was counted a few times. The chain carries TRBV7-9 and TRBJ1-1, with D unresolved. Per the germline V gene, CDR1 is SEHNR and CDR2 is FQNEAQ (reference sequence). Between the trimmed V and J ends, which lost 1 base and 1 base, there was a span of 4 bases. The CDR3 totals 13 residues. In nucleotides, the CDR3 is TGTGCCAGCAGCTTAGAACAGAACACTGAAGCTTTCTTT. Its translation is CASSLEQNTEAFF.

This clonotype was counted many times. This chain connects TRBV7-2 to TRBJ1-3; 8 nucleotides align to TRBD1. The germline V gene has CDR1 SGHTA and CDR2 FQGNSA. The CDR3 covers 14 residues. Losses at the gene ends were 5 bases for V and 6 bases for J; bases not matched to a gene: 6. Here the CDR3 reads CASSKDRVANTIYF. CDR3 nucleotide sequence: TGTGCCAGCAGCAAGGACAGGGTTGCAAACACCATATATTTT.

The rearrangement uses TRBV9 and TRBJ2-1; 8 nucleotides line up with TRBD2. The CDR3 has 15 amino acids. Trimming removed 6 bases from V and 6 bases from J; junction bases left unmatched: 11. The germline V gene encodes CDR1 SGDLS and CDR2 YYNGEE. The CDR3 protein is CASNPRDSGTNEQFF. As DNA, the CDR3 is TGTGCCAGCAACCCCCGGGATAGCGGGACCAATGAGCAGTTCTTC.

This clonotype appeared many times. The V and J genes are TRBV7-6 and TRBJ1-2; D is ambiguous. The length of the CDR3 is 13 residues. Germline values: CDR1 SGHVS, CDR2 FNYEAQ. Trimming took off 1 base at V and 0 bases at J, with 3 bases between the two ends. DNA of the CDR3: TGTGCCAGCAGCTTAGACACTAACTATGGCTACACCTTC. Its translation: CASSLDTNYGYTF.

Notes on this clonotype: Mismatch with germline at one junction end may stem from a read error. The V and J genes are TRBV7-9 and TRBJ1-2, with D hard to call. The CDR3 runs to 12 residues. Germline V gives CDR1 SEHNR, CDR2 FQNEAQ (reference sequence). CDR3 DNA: TGTGCCAGCAGCTTGGGAGGCTATGCCTACACCTTC. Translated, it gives CASSLGGYAYTF.

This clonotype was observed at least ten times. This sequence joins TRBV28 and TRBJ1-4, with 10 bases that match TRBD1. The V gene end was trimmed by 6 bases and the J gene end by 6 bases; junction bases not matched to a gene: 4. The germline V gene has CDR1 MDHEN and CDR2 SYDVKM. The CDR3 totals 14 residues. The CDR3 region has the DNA TGTGCCAGCAGGCCGGGACAGGGGTATGAAAAACTGTTTTTT. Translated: CASRPGQGYEKLFF.

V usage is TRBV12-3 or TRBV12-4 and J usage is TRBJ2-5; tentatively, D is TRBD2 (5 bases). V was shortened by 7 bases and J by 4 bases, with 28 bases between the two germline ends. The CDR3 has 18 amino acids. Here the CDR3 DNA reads TGTGCCAGCACCCGGGATATGTATAGCGTTCTGCCGGGAGAGACCCAGTACTTC. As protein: CASTRDMYSVLPGETQYF.

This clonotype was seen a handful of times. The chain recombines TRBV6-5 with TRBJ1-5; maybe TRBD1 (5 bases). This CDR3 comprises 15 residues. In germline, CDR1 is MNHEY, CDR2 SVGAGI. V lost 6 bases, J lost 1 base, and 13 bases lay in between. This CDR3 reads CASRAGLLSNQPQHF. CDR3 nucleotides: TGTGCCAGCAGGGCAGGGTTGCTGAGCAATCAGCCCCAGCATTTT.